This T cell receptor beta chain is from a study of post-analysis software for immune sequencing data. In regard to this clonotype: Antigen unknown.

TCR beta cDNA libraries included unique molecular identifiers. TCRdb re-called the PCR reads with MiXCR, one entry per CDR3 protein. The data contain 750,000 to 950,000 distinct CDR3 sequences, roughly half of them singletons. Study results and limitations: About five TRBV segments, including TRBV5-6, TRBV5-1 and TRBV20-1, were more frequent in patients than controls.

The V segment lost 3 bases and the J segment 5 bases; nucleotides outside the gene matches: 3. This CDR3 has 13 residues. The TCR comes from a girl aged 5 to 17 with multiple sclerosis. The chain recombines TRBV12-3 or TRBV12-4 with TRBJ2-5; 7 bases are shared with TRBD1. The specimen sequenced was blood. The CDR3 protein is CASSFATGETQYF. The CDR3 bases are TGTGCCAGCAGTTTTGCGACAGGGGAGACCCAGTACTTC.